Below are 14 T cell receptor beta chains sequenced from a single sample in a study of blood T cell repertoires in COVID-19. Data came from immunoSEQ multiplex PCR; TCRdb stores just in-frame clones and leaves some out. The sample has some 190,000 clones; 84% are singletons. The specimen was PBMCs or T cells enriched from blood (not recorded which). All receptors derive from a woman in her twenties or thirties who had been exposed to COVID-19.

Regarding this clone: Relative to the germline gene, one junction end is altered; a read error may explain this. The chain couples TRBV6-5 to TRBJ2-3; a possible D gene is TRBD2 (6 bases). The CDR3 loop spans 15 amino acids. Germline-derived CDR1 and CDR2 are MNHEY and SVGAGI. The CDR3 DNA reads TGTGCCAGCAGTTATCGGGCGGGACCCACATATACGCAGTATTTT. It translates to CASSYRAGPTYTQYF.

V gene TRBV5-1 combines with J gene TRBJ2-7, with D maybe TRBD1 (5 bases). The CDR3 sequence is 13 residues long. Looked up from germline, CDR1 is SGHRS and CDR2 is YFSETQ. Trimming took off 5 bases at V and 4 bases at J, with 13 bases between the two ends. The CDR3 DNA is TGCGCCAGCAGGGGTGACAGCTTATACGAGCAGTACTTC. It codes for CASRGDSLYEQYF.

V and J are TRBV4-2 and TRBJ1-1; D perhaps matches TRBD1 (5 bases). V was pared by 4 bases and J by 7 bases, with 13 bases between. Germline CDR1 and CDR2: LGHNA and YNFKEQ. This CDR3 contains 13 residues. In nucleotides, the CDR3 is TGTGCCAGCAGCCCGGGGGGTACCAATGAAGCTTTCTTT. Its protein is CASSPGGTNEAFF.

The chain is built from TRBV7-8 and TRBJ1-4; 7 positions agree with TRBD1. The ends lost 5 bases at V and 6 bases at J; junction bases unmatched: 9. Germline V gene lookup returns CDR1 SGHVS and CDR2 FQNEAQ. This CDR3 comprises 15 residues. The CDR3 sequence: CASSQPDRVDEKLFF. For the CDR3, the DNA is TGTGCCAGCAGCCAACCCGACAGGGTTGATGAAAAACTGTTTTTT.

This sequence joins TRBV27 and TRBJ2-1, with 9 bases lining up with TRBD2. Germline V lookup: CDR1 MNHEY, CDR2 SMNVEV (reference sequence). V was clipped by 9 bases and J by 8 bases; unmatched bases: 5. The CDR3 runs 12 residues. As DNA, the CDR3 is TGTGCCAGTGCACTAGCGGGTGATGAGCAGTTCTTC. This sequence encodes CASALAGDEQFF.

J is TRBJ1-6 and V is TRBV5-1, with no clear D. The germline V gene encodes CDR1 SGHRS and CDR2 YFSETQ. V was cut by 0 bases and J by 7 bases, with 5 bases left in between. CDR3 size: 13 residues. For the CDR3, the DNA is TGCGCCAGCAGCTTGGATCTCAATTCACCCCTCCACTTT. Translating gives CASSLDLNSPLHF. The full variable domain, with the rest looked up from reference TRBV5-1 and TRBJ1-6, is KAGVTQTPRYLIKTRGQQVTLSCSPISGHRSVSWYQQTPGQGLQFLFEYFSETQRNKGNFPGRFSGRQFSNSRSEMNVSTLELGDSALYLCASSLDLNSPLHFGNGTRLTVT.

The rearrangement uses TRBV2 and TRBJ1-2; tentatively, D is TRBD1 (6 bases). The CDR3 is made up of 13 amino acids. V was clipped by 8 bases and J by 4 bases, with 14 bases between them. Germline lookup yields CDR1 SNHLY and CDR2 FYNNEI. The CDR3 sequence: CASGDTFSYGYTF. In nucleotides, the CDR3 is TGTGCCAGCGGGGACACCTTTTCCTATGGCTACACCTTC.

V and J are TRBV5-4 and TRBJ1-2; 10 bases map to TRBD1. The CDR3 has 15 residues. Germline CDR1 is SGHNT and CDR2 is YYREEE (reference sequence). Unmatched junction bases numbered 9, after V lost 3 bases and J lost 7 bases. The CDR3 DNA follows: TGTGCCAGCAGCTGGACCGGGACAGGGGAAGTTGGCTACACCTTC. Its translation is CASSWTGTGEVGYTF.

This clone showed up just once. This chain links TRBV7-9 with TRBJ1-4; the match to TRBD1 covers 7 bases. Germline CDR1 is SEHNR and CDR2 is FQNEAQ (reference sequence). CDR3 size: 14 residues. V shed 5 bases and J 5 bases; nucleotides not matched to a gene: 5. Here the CDR3 reads CASSIGQDNEKLFF. CDR3 DNA sequence: TGTGCCAGCAGCATTGGACAGGACAATGAAAAACTGTTTTTT.

This clone has more than one count but fewer than ten. The V call is TRBV30, the J call TRBJ2-7; 9 positions agree with TRBD1. The CDR3 extends over 17 amino acids. Germline trimming cut 5 bases from V and 5 bases from J; bases unmatched to any gene: 19. Germline CDR1 and CDR2: GTSNPN and SVGIG (reference sequence). As DNA, the CDR3 is TGTGCCTGGTCCCGGGACAGGGACTCCCTTTCTGGGAACGAGCAGTACTTC. Translation gives CAWSRDRDSLSGNEQYF.

This chain connects TRBV6-5 to TRBJ2-7, with TRBD1 matching 7 bases. The CDR3 covers 14 residues. Germline CDR1 is MNHEY and CDR2 is SVGAGI. The V gene end was trimmed by 7 bases and the J gene end by 2 bases; junction bases not matched to a gene: 8. The CDR3 region has the DNA TGTGCCAGCACGCTGACAGGGCTTGCCTACGAGCAGTACTTC. Encoded protein: CASTLTGLAYEQYF.

V is TRBV7-6 and J is TRBJ2-1, with 8 bases aligning to TRBD2. The germline V gene encodes CDR1 SGHVS and CDR2 FNYEAQ. This CDR3 comprises 18 residues. V was pared by 4 bases and J by 5 bases, with 16 bases of the junction left unmatched. CDR3 residues: CASSSNEYRGGPHNEQFF. CDR3 in DNA: TGTGCCAGCAGCTCTAACGAGTACCGGGGGGGCCCCCACAATGAGCAGTTCTTC.

The CDR3 loop is CASSTLGPDRGSPLHF. Written as DNA, the CDR3 is TGTGCCAGCTCTACATTGGGACCTGACAGGGGTTCACCCCTCCACTTT. The chain couples TRBV2 to TRBJ1-6, with 8 bases lining up with TRBD1. The germline V gene encodes CDR1 SNHLY and CDR2 FYNNEI. Trimming removed 8 bases from V and 9 bases from J; junction bases left unmatched: 15. The CDR3 is 16 residues long.

V gene TRBV11-3 combines with J gene TRBJ1-2; D remains unclear. Trimming stripped 1 base from V and 4 bases from J, with 19 bases between. Germline V CDR1 and CDR2: SGHNT, YENEEA. This CDR3 spans 17 amino acids. The CDR3, as DNA: TGTGCCAGCAGCTTAGGCCGCCGGTCAACACAGATCTATGGCTACACCTTC. This encodes CASSLGRRSTQIYGYTF.